This TCR beta chain was found in a study of T cell responses to AZD1222 COVID-19 vaccine. Data came from immunoSEQ multiplex PCR; TCRdb stores just in-frame clones and leaves some out. The table records over 70,000 clones, just over 85% of them present only once. Findings and limits, study-wide: Spike-specific TCR depth and breadth grew after two AZD1222 doses.

Germline V CDR1 and CDR2: LNHDA, SQIVND (reference sequence). Trimming shortened V by 3 bases and J by 5 bases, and 10 bases separated the two germline ends. The CDR3 has 14 residues. Comment on this clone: Its antigen remains unidentified.

This sequence was found in an adult in good health. The chain combines TRBV19 with TRBJ2-2; D not resolved. This specimen consisted of peripheral blood, obtained on day 0 of MenACWY control vaccination. The CDR3 DNA is TGTGCCAGTAGTATGGGGAAAGGAACCGGGGAGCTGTTTTTT. Amino acids: CASSMGKGTGELFF.